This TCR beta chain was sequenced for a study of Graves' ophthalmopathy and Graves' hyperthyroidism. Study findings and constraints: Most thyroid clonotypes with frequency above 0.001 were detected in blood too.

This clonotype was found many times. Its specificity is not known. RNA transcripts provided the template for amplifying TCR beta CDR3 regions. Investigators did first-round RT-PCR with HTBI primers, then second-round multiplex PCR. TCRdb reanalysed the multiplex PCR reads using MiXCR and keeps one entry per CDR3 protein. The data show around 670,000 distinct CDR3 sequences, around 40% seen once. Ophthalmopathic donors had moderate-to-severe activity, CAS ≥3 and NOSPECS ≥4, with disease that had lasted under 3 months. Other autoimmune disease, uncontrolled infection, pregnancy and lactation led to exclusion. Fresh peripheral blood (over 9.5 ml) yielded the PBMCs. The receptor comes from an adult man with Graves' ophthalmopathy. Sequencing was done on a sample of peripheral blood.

CDR3 residues: CSARSPRATYEQYF. In nucleotides, the CDR3 is TGCAGTGCTAGAAGCCCCAGGGCCACCTACGAGCAGTACTTC. The V and J genes are TRBV20-1 and TRBJ2-7, with D perhaps TRBD1 (5 bases). The CDR3 spans 14 residues. V was cut by 2 bases and J by 2 bases, with 13 bases left in between. Germline V gives CDR1 DFQATT, CDR2 SNEGSKA (reference sequence).